The entry below describes one TCR beta chain. This table comes from immunoSEQ multiplex PCR, and its TCRdb copy is limited to in-frame clones, with some not included. The sample includes approximately 9,400 clones, about 89% of them seen just once. The data are from a study of somatic mutations in cytotoxic T cells in rheumatoid arthritis. About the research overall: Blood samples of around 30 ml were drawn from patients (in EDTA) right after diagnosis and before any treatment.

Positively selected by magnetic beads, CD4+ and CD8+ cells were purity-checked by flow cytometry. This CDR3 contains 15 residues. The V end was cut by 5 bases, the J end by 3 bases, with 17 bases between. Germline CDR1 LNHDA, CDR2 SQIVND (reference sequence). The sample was CD4+ T cells sorted from blood. The receptor's source is a woman between 18 and 30 years old with rheumatoid arthritis. The V call is TRBV19, the J call TRBJ2-7, with D possibly being TRBD1 (6 bases). The CDR3 nucleotides are TGTGCCAGTAGTCTCGCAGCAGGACAGAGCTACGAGCAGTACTTC. It yields the protein CASSLAAGQSYEQYF.